What follows are 20 T cell receptor beta chains derived from one specimen sequenced in a study of shared clonotypes between healthy human individuals (dated by TCRdb to 2020 to 2021). Libraries were constructed by the immunoSEQ multiplex PCR assay. In TCRdb, the immuneACCESS table is reduced to in-frame sequences with V and J assigned. These tables do not hold every clone; where another copy was compared, an unresolved V gene accounts for under half, and the others remain unexplained. This sample gives roughly 2.5 million clones in total; just over 90% of them show up just once. Roughly 0.14% of the sample comes from the top ten. Source material: naive CD4+ T cells sorted from blood. In light of the paper, this sample's cell subset or site label describes: CD45RA+ positively selected. The receptors here all came from a man younger than 30 in good health.

The chain recombines TRBV5-4 with TRBJ1-4, with D perhaps matching TRBD1 (5 bases). The CDR3 runs 14 residues. V was trimmed by 5 bases and J by 6 bases, leaving 14 bases between them. In germline, CDR1 is SGHNT, CDR2 YYREEE (reference sequence). The CDR3 here is CASSIWGDDEKLFF. DNA for the CDR3: TGTGCCAGCAGTATTTGGGGGGACGATGAAAAACTGTTTTTT.

The chain is built from TRBV28 and TRBJ2-7; D unresolved. Germline values: CDR1 MDHEN, CDR2 SYDVKM. The CDR3 consists of 12 residues. The V gene lost 4 bases and the J gene lost 4 bases, with 8 bases spanning the gap. The CDR3 loop is CASSSFTYEQYF. The CDR3 coding sequence is TGTGCCAGCAGTTCTTTCACGTACGAGCAGTACTTC.

As to this clone: A read error may account for a junction end that differs from germline. CDR3 region: CASSQCGSSSNEQYF. Here the CDR3 DNA reads TGCGCCAGCAGTCAATGTGGGTCGAGCTCCAACGAGCAGTACTTC. The chain uses TRBV23-1 and TRBJ2-7; D call uncertain. TRBV23-1 is given ORF status, its function remaining uncertain. The CDR3 loop spans 15 amino acids.

The rearrangement joins TRBV6-5 to TRBJ1-4; D is possibly TRBD1 (6 bases). Germline-derived CDR1 and CDR2 are MNHEY and SVGAGI. This CDR3 contains 14 residues. The V end lost 5 bases, the J end lost 8 bases, and 15 bases lay between the germline ends. The CDR3: CASSPGAGTEKLFF. The CDR3 coding sequence is TGTGCCAGCAGTCCAGGGGCTGGTACCGAAAAACTGTTTTTT.

The chain uses TRBV5-1 and TRBJ2-7; 7 positions match TRBD2. CDR3 length equals 13 residues. CDR1 is SGHRS and CDR2 is YFSETQ in the germline V gene. The ends lost 5 bases at V and 1 base at J; junction bases unmatched: 3. The CDR3 DNA reads TGCGCCAGCAGAGAAGCGGGATCCTACGAGCAGTACTTC. Protein sequence: CASREAGSYEQYF.

The chain has TRBV5-1 and TRBJ2-1, with 10 bases identical to TRBD2. The CDR3 totals 16 residues. Trimming at V came to 0 bases and at J to 9 bases, leaving 9 bases not matched to a gene. Germline lookup yields CDR1 SGHRS and CDR2 YFSETQ. CDR3 region: CASSLALAGANAEQFF. CDR3 nucleotides: TGCGCCAGCAGCTTGGCCCTAGCGGGGGCCAATGCTGAGCAGTTCTTC. Variable domain in full (rest from reference TRBV5-1 and TRBJ2-1): KAGVTQTPRYLIKTRGQQVTLSCSPISGHRSVSWYQQTPGQGLQFLFEYFSETQRNKGNFPGRFSGRQFSNSRSEMNVSTLELGDSALYLCASSLALAGANAEQFFGPGTRLTVL.

This clone was seen once. The genes are TRBV19 and TRBJ2-7; 7 nucleotides match TRBD2. V lost 8 bases and J lost 5; bases outside the gene matches: 12. This CDR3 spans 14 amino acids. Germline CDR1 reads LNHDA; CDR2 reads SQIVND (reference sequence). In DNA form, the CDR3 reads TGTGCCAGTTCAGCGGGACTTACAATTAACGAGCAGTACTTC. Translating it yields CASSAGLTINEQYF.

This chain links TRBV28 with TRBJ1-2; 9 bases are a match to TRBD1. Germline trimming cut 5 bases from V and 2 bases from J; bases unmatched to any gene: 6. Germline CDR1 reads MDHEN; CDR2 reads SYDVKM. The CDR3 runs 15 residues. The CDR3 is CASSPDGQGNYGYTF. The CDR3 nucleotides read TGTGCCAGCAGTCCGGATGGACAGGGGAACTATGGCTACACCTTC.

This CDR3 is CASSYSPGQSTDTQYF. CDR3 bases: TGTGCCAGCAGTTACTCTCCGGGACAGAGCACAGATACGCAGTATTTT. J is TRBJ2-3 and V is TRBV6-5; 7 bases are shared with TRBD1. The germline gives CDR1 MNHEY, CDR2 SVGAGI. This CDR3 has 16 amino acids. Germline trimming cut 0 bases from V and 0 bases from J; bases unmatched to any gene: 3.

The chain links TRBV7-9 to TRBJ2-2; 11 nucleotides align to TRBD1. The CDR3 extends over 18 amino acids. Trimming cost V 2 bases and J 6 bases; bases outside gene matches: 11. Looked up from germline, CDR1 is SEHNR and CDR2 is FQNEAQ (reference sequence). The CDR3 spells CASSLPGQGARGPGELFF. DNA for the CDR3: TGTGCCAGCAGCTTACCCGGACAGGGGGCGCGCGGGCCCGGGGAGCTGTTTTTT.

CDR3 sequence (DNA): TGCACCAGCAGCCACCTGGGACTAGCGGGAACGAGCTCCTACGAGCAGTACTTC. It encodes CTSSHLGLAGTSSYEQYF. This chain joins TRBV1 and TRBJ2-7; the table's D call of TRBD2 was not tested on the DNA. TRBV1 constitutes a pseudogene. The CDR3 runs 18 residues.

The rearrangement uses TRBV29-1 and TRBJ1-3, with 8 bases matching TRBD1. With 4 bases clipped from V and 3 bases from J, the junction kept 2 bases outside the gene matches. The CDR3 has 13 amino acids. Germline CDR1 reads SQVTM; CDR2 reads ANQGSEA. Written as DNA, the CDR3 is TGCAGCGTTGGACAGGGGTATGGAAACACCATATATTTT. It is translated as CSVGQGYGNTIYF.

The J gene is TRBJ1-1, the V gene TRBV27, with D hard to call. The CDR3 is 14 amino acids. The germline V and J ends were trimmed by 3 bases and 1 base, with 9 bases remaining between them. Germline CDR1 reads MNHEY; CDR2 reads SMNVEV (reference sequence). CDR3 region: CASSFGVTNTEAFF. Here the CDR3 DNA reads TGTGCCAGCAGTTTCGGCGTAACGAACACTGAAGCTTTCTTT.

The genes are TRBV30 and TRBJ1-3; D gene ambiguous. The CDR3 runs to 16 residues. V shed 2 bases and J shed 0 bases, with 14 bases lying between them. Germline V CDR1 and CDR2: GTSNPN, SVGIG (reference sequence). As DNA, the CDR3 is TGTGCCTGGAGTACCGCGGACGGGTACTCTGGAAACACCATATATTTT. Protein product: CAWSTADGYSGNTIYF. Variable domain in full (rest from reference TRBV30 and TRBJ1-3): SQTIHQWPATLVQPVGSPLSLECTVEGTSNPNLYWYRQAAGRGLQLLFYSVGIGQISSEVPQNLSASRPQDRQFILSSKKLLLSDSGFYLCAWSTADGYSGNTIYFGEGSWLTVV.

The rearrangement uses TRBV11-2 and TRBJ2-7; 8 nucleotides match TRBD2. The V gene's germline CDR1 is SGHAT and CDR2 FQNNGV. The CDR3 covers 15 residues. V was pared by 5 bases and J by 2 bases, with 8 bases of the junction left unmatched. CDR3 in DNA: TGTGCCAGCAGCCCCCAAGCGGGAGTTCCCTACGAGCAGTACTTC. Its translation is CASSPQAGVPYEQYF.

This chain joins TRBV18 and TRBJ2-2; D is unclear. With 1 base removed from V and 3 bases from J, the gap between germline ends came to 3 bases. The CDR3 has 13 amino acids. Germline lookup yields CDR1 KGHSH and CDR2 LQKENI. In DNA form, the CDR3 reads TGTGCCAGCTCACCACGGTACACCGGGGAGCTGTTTTTT. This sequence encodes CASSPRYTGELFF.

J is TRBJ2-3 and V is TRBV29-1, with D tentatively TRBD2 (5 bases). The CDR3 length is 13 residues. Trimming took 4 bases from V and 6 from J, leaving 14 bases between them. The germline V gene has CDR1 SQVTM and CDR2 ANQGSEA. The CDR3: CSVALVITDTQYF. The DNA of the CDR3 is TGCAGCGTTGCACTAGTAATAACGGATACGCAGTATTTT.

The chain employs TRBV27 and TRBJ2-7; TRBD2 matches 7 bases. The CDR3 spans 16 residues. Germline V CDR1 and CDR2: MNHEY, SMNVEV (reference sequence). With V trimmed by 5 bases and J by 2 bases, 12 bases remained unmatched. This chain's CDR3 is CASSTSAGGNPYEQYF. The CDR3 coding sequence is TGTGCCAGCAGTACATCCGCCGGGGGGAATCCCTACGAGCAGTACTTC.

This clone came up once. This sequence joins TRBV5-4 and TRBJ2-3; 10 positions agree with TRBD2. This CDR3 comprises 15 residues. The trim removed 3 bases at V and 5 bases at J, leaving 6 bases unmatched. Germline V gives CDR1 SGHNT, CDR2 YYREEE (reference sequence). The DNA for the CDR3 is TGTGCCAGCAGCTGGAGCGGGAGGGAGGAAGATACGCAGTATTTT. It specifies CASSWSGREEDTQYF.

With regard to this clone: Within the sample, other DNA sequences also encode this same CDR3. The rearrangement uses TRBV10-3 and TRBJ1-3; weak D call: TRBD1 (5 bases). Germline values: CDR1 ENHRY, CDR2 SYGVKD. V was pared by 0 bases and J by 2 bases, with 8 bases between. There are 15 residues in the CDR3. CDR3 coding DNA: TGTGCCATCAGTGAGTCGGGGGGGGCTGGAAACACCATATATTTT. It specifies CAISESGGAGNTIYF.